These 25 T cell receptor beta chains originate from one sample sequenced in a study of technical replicates of blood from a handful of donors. Only in-frame clones appear in the TCRdb table, and some are missing; sequencing was by immunoSEQ multiplex PCR. The sample records more than 45,000 clones, roughly 89% being singletons. Sequenced material: PBMCs. The receptors shown here come from a human donor in good health. Some clones in this sample may be carry-over from other donors' samples.

The rearrangement uses TRBV7-8 and TRBJ1-4; unclear D gene. Trimming removed 6 bases at V and 3 bases at J, with 11 bases between. Germline V gene lookup returns CDR1 SGHVS and CDR2 FQNEAQ. The CDR3 is 14 residues long. The CDR3 sequence is CASRLSEANEKLFF. As DNA, the CDR3 is TGTGCCAGCAGACTCAGCGAGGCTAATGAAAAACTGTTTTTT.

This clone is a singleton in its sample. The chain recombines TRBV2 with TRBJ2-1, with unresolved D. Germline loops: CDR1 SNHLY, CDR2 FYNNEI. Between the trimmed V and J ends, which lost 2 bases and 3 bases, there was a span of 8 bases. CDR3 length equals 14 residues. This CDR3 reads CASSERSLYNEQFF. The CDR3 region has the DNA TGTGCCAGCAGTGAACGGTCCCTCTACAATGAGCAGTTCTTC.

The rearrangement links TRBV7-9 to TRBJ1-4, with D tentatively TRBD1 (5 bases). CDR1 is SEHNR, CDR2 FQNEAQ, per germline (reference sequence). The CDR3 loop spans 15 amino acids. With 4 bases removed from V and 4 bases from J, the gap between germline ends came to 13 bases. CDR3 amino acids: CASSSSDSNNEKLFF. The CDR3 DNA is TGTGCCAGCAGCTCGAGTGACAGTAATAATGAAAAACTGTTTTTT.

This clone was seen only a few times. The CDR3 DNA reads as TGCGCCAGCAGCCTAGGGGGCAGGTTGGGTGAGCAGTTCTTC. As protein: CASSLGGRLGEQFF. V gene TRBV4-3 combines with J gene TRBJ2-1; 7 bases are a match to TRBD1. The CDR3 sequence is 14 residues long. V lost 4 bases, J lost 9 bases, and 9 bases stayed unmatched. Germline V gene data show CDR1 as LGHNA and CDR2 as YSLEER.

The chain is built from TRBV7-9 and TRBJ1-5, with no clear D. The CDR3 extends over 9 amino acids. V lost 8 bases, J lost 7 bases, and 3 bases lay in between. Per the germline V gene, CDR1 is SEHNR and CDR2 is FQNEAQ (reference sequence). CDR3 sequence reads: CASGQPQHF. The CDR3 DNA reads as TGTGCCAGCGGCCAGCCCCAGCATTTT.

In DNA form, the CDR3 reads TGTGCCACCAGGGGTGGGCAGGGGAACACTGAAGCTTTCTTT. Its translation: CATRGGQGNTEAFF. The V call is TRBV6-5, the J call TRBJ1-1, with D perhaps matching TRBD1 (6 bases). V was cut by 10 bases and J by 1 base, with 16 bases left in between. Germline values: CDR1 MNHEY, CDR2 SVGAGI. This CDR3 is built from 14 residues.

The V and J genes are TRBV5-1 and TRBJ2-7; D remains ambiguous. With 0 bases removed from V and 0 bases from J, the gap between germline ends came to 10 bases. Germline V gene lookup returns CDR1 SGHRS and CDR2 YFSETQ. This CDR3 region has 15 residues. The CDR3 bases are TGCGCCAGCAGCTTGGACAGCCCTAACTCCTACGAGCAGTACTTC. This gives the protein CASSLDSPNSYEQYF.

V is TRBV7-3 and J is TRBJ2-3, with unresolved D. There are 15 residues in the CDR3. Looked up from germline, CDR1 is SGHTA and CDR2 is FQGTGA. The V end was cut by 5 bases, the J end by 5 bases, with 17 bases between. CDR3 coding DNA: TGTGCCAGCAGCCCCTCGAATCAAATCGGAGATACGCAGTATTTT. Amino acid sequence: CASSPSNQIGDTQYF.

The CDR3 nucleotides are TGTGCCAGTAGTAAGGAGCAACAGGCAGTCTCTGGGGCCAACGTCCTGACTTTC. Translating gives CASSKEQQAVSGANVLTF. V is TRBV19 and J is TRBJ2-6; D is perhaps TRBD1 (5 bases). This CDR3 comprises 18 residues. Germline V gene sequence: CDR1 LNHDA, CDR2 SQIVND (reference sequence). V dropped 4 bases and J dropped 0 bases, with 16 bases sitting between them.

This sequence joins TRBV5-1 and TRBJ1-2, with 7 bases aligning to TRBD1. Trimming at V came to 0 bases and at J to 3 bases, leaving 5 bases not matched to a gene. The CDR3 is made up of 15 amino acids. The germline V gene has CDR1 SGHRS and CDR2 YFSETQ. The CDR3 is CASSLETGYDYGYTF. The CDR3 nucleotides read TGCGCCAGCAGCTTGGAGACAGGGTACGACTATGGCTACACCTTC.

This clone was picked up a small number of times. This chain uses TRBV5-1 with TRBJ2-3, with 13 bases fitting TRBD2. The CDR3 runs 17 residues. The J segment lost 2 bases and the V segment lost 4 bases, leaving 7 bases of the junction unmatched. Germline values: CDR1 SGHRS, CDR2 YFSETQ. The CDR3 DNA reads as TGCGCCAGCAGCCCCGGGACTAGCGGGGACTTCACAGATACGCAGTATTTT. Encoded protein: CASSPGTSGDFTDTQYF.

The V gene is TRBV5-6, the J gene TRBJ1-2; D perhaps matches TRBD1 (6 bases). This CDR3 region has 14 residues. The V end was cut by 4 bases, the J end by 8 bases, with 18 bases between. Germline V gene lookup returns CDR1 SGHDT and CDR2 YYEEEE. The CDR3 region is CASSLPRGTDGYTF. The DNA of the CDR3 is TGTGCCAGCAGCCTCCCCAGGGGAACGGACGGCTACACCTTC. Looking up the rest from reference TRBV5-6 and TRBJ1-2 gives the full variable domain: DAGVTQSPTHLIKTRGQQVTLRCSPKSGHDTVSWYQQALGQGPQFIFQYYEEEERQRGNFPDRFSGHQFPNYSSELNVNALLLGDSALYLCASSLPRGTDGYTFGSGTRLTVV.

The rearrangement links TRBV5-4 to TRBJ2-5; the D gene is possibly TRBD1 (6 bases). CDR1 and CDR2 from the germline V gene are SGHNT and YYREEE (reference sequence). V was shortened by 3 bases and J by 4 bases, with 7 bases between the two germline ends. The CDR3 is 12 amino acids. The chain's CDR3 is CASSWGRETQYF. CDR3 nucleotides: TGTGCCAGCAGCTGGGGGCGAGAGACCCAGTACTTC.

The chain has TRBV7-3 and TRBJ2-5; D perhaps matches TRBD2 (6 bases). The CDR3 is 14 residues long. Germline-derived CDR1 and CDR2 are SGHTA and FQGTGA. V was trimmed by 5 bases and J by 5 bases, leaving 15 bases between them. The CDR3 region has the DNA TGTGCCAGCAGCCCAGGAGGGTTAGGGGAGACCCAGTACTTC. Translated: CASSPGGLGETQYF. The full variable domain, in which reference TRBV7-3 and TRBJ2-5 provide the parts outside the CDR3, is GAGVSQTPSNKVTEKGKYVELRCDPISGHTALYWYRQSLGQGPEFLIYFQGTGAADDSGLPNDRFFAVRPEGSVSTLKIQRTERGDSAVYLCASSPGGLGETQYFGPGTRLLVL.

The J gene is TRBJ2-5, the V gene TRBV6-5, with D perhaps TRBD1 (5 bases). Between the trimmed V and J ends, which lost 0 bases and 2 bases, there was a span of 10 bases. Germline CDR1 and CDR2: MNHEY and SVGAGI. The CDR3 spans 15 residues. The CDR3 protein is CASSYSGQKQETQYF. The CDR3 DNA reads as TGTGCCAGCAGTTACTCGGGGCAGAAACAAGAGACCCAGTACTTC.

The CDR3 protein is CASSSLAGEVETQYF. CDR3 sequence (DNA): TGTGCCAGCAGTTCCTTAGCGGGGGAGGTAGAGACCCAGTACTTC. V usage is TRBV6-1 and J usage is TRBJ2-5; TRBD2 matches at 9 bases. The germline V gene encodes CDR1 MNHNS and CDR2 SASEGT. V was clipped by 5 bases and J by 4 bases; unmatched bases: 8. This CDR3 comprises 15 residues.

This chain links TRBV7-6 with TRBJ1-3, with 9 bases identical to TRBD1. Trimming removed 4 bases from V and 2 bases from J; junction bases left unmatched: 6. Germline assignment: CDR1 SGHVS and CDR2 FNYEAQ. The CDR3 covers 16 residues. DNA of the CDR3: TGTGCCAGCAGCTCGGGACAGGGCTCGACTGGAAACACCATATATTTT. Translation gives CASSSGQGSTGNTIYF.

The chain carries TRBV7-3 and TRBJ1-2; 8 bases align to TRBD1. The germline V gene encodes CDR1 SGHTA and CDR2 FQGTGA. The V and J ends lost 5 bases and 5 bases, in that order; junction bases with no gene match: 4. This CDR3 has 13 amino acids. The chain's CDR3 is CASSPDREYGYTF. CDR3 DNA: TGTGCCAGCAGCCCGGACAGGGAATATGGCTACACCTTC.

The chain uses TRBV19 and TRBJ1-1; TRBD1 is a possible D gene (6 bases). Trimming removed 9 bases at V and 7 bases at J, with 12 bases between. The CDR3 spans 11 residues. Germline V gives CDR1 LNHDA, CDR2 SQIVND (reference sequence). The CDR3 bases are TGTGCCAGCAAAGGCAGGGGTGAAGCTTTCTTT. It translates to CASKGRGEAFF.

The chain carries TRBV2 and TRBJ1-6, with a possible D match to TRBD1 (6 bases). The CDR3 spans 17 residues. CDR1 SNHLY and CDR2 FYNNEI come from the germline V gene. V lost 4 bases, J lost 4 bases, and 17 bases lay in between. CDR3 protein: CASSVQGVRIYNSPLHF. The CDR3 region has the DNA TGTGCCAGCAGTGTACAGGGAGTGAGGATTTATAATTCACCCCTCCACTTT.

This clone came up once. V gene TRBV10-3 combines with J gene TRBJ2-1; possible D gene TRBD2, 6 bases. Germline values: CDR1 ENHRY, CDR2 SYGVKD. With 3 bases removed from V and 8 bases from J, the gap between germline ends came to 14 bases. The CDR3 spans 14 residues. The CDR3 reads CAISDPSAYDEQFF. The CDR3 region has the DNA TGTGCCATCAGTGATCCTAGCGCATATGATGAGCAGTTCTTC.

This chain uses TRBV30 with TRBJ2-1; possibly TRBD1 for D (5 bases). Germline values: CDR1 GTSNPN, CDR2 SVGIG (reference sequence). The CDR3 runs 13 residues. Deletions cut 1 base from V and 4 bases from J, with 8 bases between. The chain's CDR3 is CAWSGTKYNEQFF. CDR3 bases: TGTGCCTGGAGTGGGACAAAATACAATGAGCAGTTCTTC.

V and J are TRBV18 and TRBJ2-7, with TRBD1 as a possible D gene (5 bases). The CDR3 contains 15 residues. Germline CDR1 is KGHSH and CDR2 is LQKENI. Trimming stripped 3 bases from V and 4 bases from J, with 16 bases between. The CDR3 DNA sequence: TGTGCCAGCTCACCGAAAGCAGGGCCCAGTTACGAGCAGTACTTC. This codes for CASSPKAGPSYEQYF.

This CDR3 is CASSGEVISYEQYF. Here the CDR3 DNA reads TGTGCCAGCAGCGGAGAGGTGATCTCCTACGAGCAGTACTTC. This rearrangement joins TRBV7-2 to TRBJ2-7; D unresolved. Germline-derived CDR1 and CDR2 are SGHTA and FQGNSA. The germline V and J ends were trimmed by 5 bases and 0 bases, with 11 bases remaining between them. The CDR3 runs 14 residues. The full variable domain, completed using reference TRBV7-2 and TRBJ2-7, is GAGVSQSPSNKVTEKGKDVELRCDPISGHTALYWYRQSLGQGLEFLIYFQGNSAPDKSGLPSDRFSAERTGGSVSTLTIQRTQQEDSAVYLCASSGEVISYEQYFGPGTRLTVT.

This chain joins TRBV19 and TRBJ2-1, with D perhaps TRBD1 (6 bases). Germline CDR1 is LNHDA and CDR2 is SQIVND (reference sequence). V lost 5 bases and J lost 2, with 16 bases in between. The CDR3 covers 16 residues. The CDR3 sequence is CASSPTPTGAYNEQFF. As DNA, the CDR3 is TGTGCCAGTAGTCCGACCCCGACAGGAGCCTACAATGAGCAGTTCTTC.